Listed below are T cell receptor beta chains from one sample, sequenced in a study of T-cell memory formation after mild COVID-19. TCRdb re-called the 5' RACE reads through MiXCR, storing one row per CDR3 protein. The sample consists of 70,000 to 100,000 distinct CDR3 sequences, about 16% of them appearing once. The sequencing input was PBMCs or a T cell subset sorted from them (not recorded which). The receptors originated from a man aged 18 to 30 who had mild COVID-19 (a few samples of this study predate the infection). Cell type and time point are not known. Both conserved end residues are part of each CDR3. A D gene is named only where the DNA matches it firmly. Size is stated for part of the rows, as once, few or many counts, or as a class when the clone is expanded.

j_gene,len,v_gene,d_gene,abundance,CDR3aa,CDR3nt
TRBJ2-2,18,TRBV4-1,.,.,CASSLTINGAGVTGELFF,TGCGCCAGCAGCCTCACAATCAATGGGGCCGGAGTCACCGGGGAGCTGTTTTTT
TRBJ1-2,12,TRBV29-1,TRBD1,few,CSVTTGVYGYTF,TGCAGCGTCACGACAGGGGTCTATGGCTACACCTTC
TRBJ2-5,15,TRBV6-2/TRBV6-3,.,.,CASSPGTIRGETQYF,TGTGCCAGCAGTCCAGGGACAATCCGGGGGGAGACCCAGTACTTC
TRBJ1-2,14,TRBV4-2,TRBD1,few,CASSHSGTVYGYTF,TGTGCCAGCAGCCACAGCGGGACAGTCTATGGCTACACCTTC
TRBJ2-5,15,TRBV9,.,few,CASSAYAGTQETQYF,TGTGCCAGCAGCGCCTACGCAGGGACCCAAGAGACCCAGTACTTC
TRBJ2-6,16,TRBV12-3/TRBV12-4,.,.,CASRLTTGSGANVLTF,TGTGCCAGCAGACTAACGACAGGTTCTGGGGCCAACGTCCTGACTTTC
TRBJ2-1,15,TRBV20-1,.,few,CSARPRTGAYNEQFF,TGCAGTGCTAGACCCCGGACGGGGGCCTACAATGAGCAGTTCTTC
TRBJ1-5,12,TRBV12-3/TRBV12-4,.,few,CASRQGSQPQHF,TGTGCCAGCAGACAGGGAAGTCAGCCCCAGCATTTT
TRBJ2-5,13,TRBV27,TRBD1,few,CASSRGPQETQYF,TGTGCCAGCAGTAGGGGGCCCCAAGAGACCCAGTACTTC
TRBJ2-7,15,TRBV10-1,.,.,CASSSSRDNSYEQYF,TGCGCCAGCAGTTCCTCTAGGGACAACTCCTACGAGCAGTACTTC
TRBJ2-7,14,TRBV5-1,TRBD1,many,CASSQGQGAYEQYF,TGCGCCAGCAGCCAAGGACAGGGTGCCTACGAGCAGTACTTC
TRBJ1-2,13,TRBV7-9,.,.,CASSLGGHYGYTF,TGTGCCAGCAGCTTAGGGGGACACTATGGCTACACCTTC
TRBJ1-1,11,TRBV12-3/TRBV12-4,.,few,CASSHGTEAFF,TGTGCCAGCAGTCATGGCACTGAAGCTTTCTTT
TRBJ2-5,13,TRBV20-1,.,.,CSARAPDSGTQYF,TGCAGTGCTAGAGCTCCTGATTCTGGGACCCAGTACTTC
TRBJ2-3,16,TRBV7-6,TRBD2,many,CASSLAATSGTDTQYF,TGTGCCAGCAGCTTAGCAGCGACTAGCGGCACAGATACGCAGTATTTT
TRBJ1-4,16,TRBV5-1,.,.,CASSLRPGRANEKLFF,TGCGCCAGCAGCTTGAGGCCAGGGCGTGCGAATGAAAAACTGTTTTTT
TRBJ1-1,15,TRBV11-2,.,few,CASSFPAGVNTEAFF,TGTGCCAGCAGCTTCCCGGCAGGCGTAAACACTGAAGCTTTCTTT
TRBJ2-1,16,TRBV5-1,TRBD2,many,CASSPQRTSGANEQFF,TGCGCCAGCAGCCCCCAACGGACTAGCGGGGCGAATGAGCAGTTCTTC
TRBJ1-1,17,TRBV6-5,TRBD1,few,CASSYSGAGTGNTEAFF,TGTGCCAGCAGTTACTCGGGCGCCGGGACAGGGAACACTGAAGCTTTCTTT
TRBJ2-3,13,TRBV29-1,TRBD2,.,CRAASGGRDTQYF,TGCAGAGCGGCTAGCGGGGGGCGTGATACGCAGTATTTT
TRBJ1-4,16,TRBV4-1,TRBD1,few,CASSQESGTVNEKLFF,TGCGCCAGCAGCCAAGAATCCGGGACAGTTAATGAAAAACTGTTTTTT
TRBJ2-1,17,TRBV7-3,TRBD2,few,CASSARPSGSTYNEQFF,TGTGCCAGCAGCGCCCGACCTAGCGGTTCAACCTACAATGAGCAGTTCTTC
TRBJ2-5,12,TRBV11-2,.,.,CASSPMGEPQYF,TGTGCCAGCAGTCCCATGGGGGAGCCCCAGTACTTC
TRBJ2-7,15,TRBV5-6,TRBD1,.,CASSYAGTGDYEQYF,TGTGCCAGCAGCTACGCCGGGACAGGGGATTACGAGCAGTACTTC
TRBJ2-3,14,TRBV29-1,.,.,CSVEQNFGVDTQYF,TGCAGCGTTGAACAGAATTTCGGGGTAGATACGCAGTATTTT
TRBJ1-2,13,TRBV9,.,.,CASSVGDVYGYTF,TGTGCCAGCAGCGTAGGGGATGTCTATGGCTACACCTTC
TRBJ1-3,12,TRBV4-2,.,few,CASSHGSNTIYF,TGTGCCAGCAGCCACGGCTCAAACACCATATATTTT
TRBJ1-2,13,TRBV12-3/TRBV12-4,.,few,CASSFDNNYGYTF,TGTGCCAGCAGTTTTGACAACAACTATGGCTACACCTTC
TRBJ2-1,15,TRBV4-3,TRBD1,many,CASSPGTANYNEQFF,TGCGCCAGCAGCCCAGGGACAGCAAATTACAATGAGCAGTTCTTC
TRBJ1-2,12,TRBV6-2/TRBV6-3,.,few,CASSYWGDGYTF,TGTGCCAGCAGTTACTGGGGAGATGGCTACACCTTC